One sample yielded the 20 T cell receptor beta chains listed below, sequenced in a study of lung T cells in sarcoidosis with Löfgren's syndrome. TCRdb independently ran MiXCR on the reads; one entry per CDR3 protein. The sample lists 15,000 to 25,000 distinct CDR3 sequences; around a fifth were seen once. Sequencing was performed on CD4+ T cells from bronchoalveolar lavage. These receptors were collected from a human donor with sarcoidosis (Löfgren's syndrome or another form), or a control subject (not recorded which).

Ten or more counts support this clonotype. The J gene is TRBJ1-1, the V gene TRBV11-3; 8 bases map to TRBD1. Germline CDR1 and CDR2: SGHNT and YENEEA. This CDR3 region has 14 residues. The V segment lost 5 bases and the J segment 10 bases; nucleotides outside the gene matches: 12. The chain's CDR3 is CASSAPGTGSPAFF. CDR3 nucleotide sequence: TGTGCCAGCAGCGCCCCCGGGACAGGTTCACCAGCTTTCTTT.

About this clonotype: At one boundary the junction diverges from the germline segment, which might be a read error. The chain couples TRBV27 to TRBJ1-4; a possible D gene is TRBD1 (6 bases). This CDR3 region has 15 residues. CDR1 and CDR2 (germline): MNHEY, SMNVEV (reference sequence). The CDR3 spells CASSPRRGFNEKLLF. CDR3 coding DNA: TGTGCCAGCAGTCCTCGAAGGGGGTTTAATGAAAAACTGCTTTTT.

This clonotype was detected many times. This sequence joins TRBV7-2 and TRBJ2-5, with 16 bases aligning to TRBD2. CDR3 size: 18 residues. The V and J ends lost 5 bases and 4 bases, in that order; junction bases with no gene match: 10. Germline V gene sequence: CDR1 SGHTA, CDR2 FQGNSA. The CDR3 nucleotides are TGTGCCAGCAGCCGTCAGCCGGGACTAGCGGGAGGGTCAGAGACCCAGTACTTC. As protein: CASSRQPGLAGGSETQYF.

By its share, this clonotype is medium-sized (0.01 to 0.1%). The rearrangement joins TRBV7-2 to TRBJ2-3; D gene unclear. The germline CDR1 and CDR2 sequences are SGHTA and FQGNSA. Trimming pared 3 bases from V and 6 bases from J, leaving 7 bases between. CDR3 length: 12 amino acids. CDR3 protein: CASSFFQDTQYF. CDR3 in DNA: TGTGCCAGCAGCTTTTTTCAGGATACGCAGTATTTT.

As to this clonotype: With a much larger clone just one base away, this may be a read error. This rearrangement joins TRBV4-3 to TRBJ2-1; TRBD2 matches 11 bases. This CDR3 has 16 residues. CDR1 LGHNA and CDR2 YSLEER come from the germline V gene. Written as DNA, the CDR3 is TGCGCCGGCAGCCAAGAAGGGACTAGCGGAAACAATGAGCAGTTCTTC. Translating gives CAGSQEGTSGNNEQFF.

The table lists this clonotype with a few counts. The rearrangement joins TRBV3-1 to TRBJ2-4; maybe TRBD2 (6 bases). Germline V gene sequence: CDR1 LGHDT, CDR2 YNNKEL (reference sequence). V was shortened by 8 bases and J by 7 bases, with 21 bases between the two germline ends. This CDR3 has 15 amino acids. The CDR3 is CASGGRTGAGNIQYF. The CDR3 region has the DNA TGTGCCAGCGGAGGGAGGACCGGGGCTGGGAACATTCAGTACTTC.

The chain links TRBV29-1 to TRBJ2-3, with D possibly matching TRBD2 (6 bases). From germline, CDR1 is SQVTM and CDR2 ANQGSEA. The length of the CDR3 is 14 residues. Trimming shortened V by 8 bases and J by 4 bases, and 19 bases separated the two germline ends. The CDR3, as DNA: TGCAGCTCAGGACGGGCTAGCGCCGCAGATACGCAGTATTTT. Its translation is CSSGRASAADTQYF.

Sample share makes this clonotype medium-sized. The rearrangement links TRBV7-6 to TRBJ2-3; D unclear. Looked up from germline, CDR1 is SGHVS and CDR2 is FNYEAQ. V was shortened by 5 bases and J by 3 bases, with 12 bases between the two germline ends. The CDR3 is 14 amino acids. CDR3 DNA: TGTGCCAGCAGCAAGGGAATTAGGACAGATACGCAGTATTTT. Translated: CASSKGIRTDTQYF.

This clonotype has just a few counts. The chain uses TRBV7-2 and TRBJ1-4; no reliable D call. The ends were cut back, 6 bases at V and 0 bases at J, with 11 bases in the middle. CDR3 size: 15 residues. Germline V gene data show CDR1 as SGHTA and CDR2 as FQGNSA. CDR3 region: CASRSTSTTNEKLFF. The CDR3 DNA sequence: TGTGCCAGCAGGTCGACATCTACAACTAATGAAAAACTGTTTTTT.

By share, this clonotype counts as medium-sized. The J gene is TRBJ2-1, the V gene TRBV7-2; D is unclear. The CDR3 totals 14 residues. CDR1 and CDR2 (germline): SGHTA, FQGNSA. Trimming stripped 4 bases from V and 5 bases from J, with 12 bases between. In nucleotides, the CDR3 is TGTGCCAGCAGCTCCCCGACGGTTAACAATGAGCAGTTCTTC. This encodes CASSSPTVNNEQFF.

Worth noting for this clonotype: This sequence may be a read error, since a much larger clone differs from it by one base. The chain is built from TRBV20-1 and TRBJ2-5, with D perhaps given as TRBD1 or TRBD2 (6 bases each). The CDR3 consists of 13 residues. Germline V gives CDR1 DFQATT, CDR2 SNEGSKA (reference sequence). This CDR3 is CSARLGGEETRYF. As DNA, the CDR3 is TGCAGTGCTAGGCTCGGGGGCGAAGAGACCCGGTACTTC.

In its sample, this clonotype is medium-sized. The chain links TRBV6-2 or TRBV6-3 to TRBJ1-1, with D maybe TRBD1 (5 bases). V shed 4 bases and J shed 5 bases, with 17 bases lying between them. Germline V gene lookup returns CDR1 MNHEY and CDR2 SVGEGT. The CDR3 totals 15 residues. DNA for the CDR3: TGTGCCAGCAGTTTCGTCGGGGGTTTAGATACTGAAGCTTTCTTT. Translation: CASSFVGGLDTEAFF.

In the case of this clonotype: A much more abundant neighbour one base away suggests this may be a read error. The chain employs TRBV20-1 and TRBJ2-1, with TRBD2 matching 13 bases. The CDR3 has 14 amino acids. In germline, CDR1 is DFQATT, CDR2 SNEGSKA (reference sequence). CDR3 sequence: CSATGTSGNNGQFF. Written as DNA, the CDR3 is TGCAGTGCTACCGGGACTAGCGGGAACAATGGGCAGTTCTTC.

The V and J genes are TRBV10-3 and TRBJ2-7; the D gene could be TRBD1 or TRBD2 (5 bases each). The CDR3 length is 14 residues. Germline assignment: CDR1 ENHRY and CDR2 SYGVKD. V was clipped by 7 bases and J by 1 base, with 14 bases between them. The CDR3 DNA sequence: TGTGCCATCAAACTCGGGACGTCGTCCTACGAGCAGTACTTC. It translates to CAIKLGTSSYEQYF.

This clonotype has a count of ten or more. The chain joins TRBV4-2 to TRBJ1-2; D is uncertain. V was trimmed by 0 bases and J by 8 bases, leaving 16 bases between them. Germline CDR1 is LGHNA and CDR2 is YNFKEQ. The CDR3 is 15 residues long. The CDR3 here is CASSQDWASSPGYTF. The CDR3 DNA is TGTGCCAGCAGCCAAGATTGGGCTTCTTCGCCCGGCTACACCTTC.

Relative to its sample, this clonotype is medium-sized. The CDR3 DNA follows: TGTGCCAGCAGCTGGGCTGGCTCTGGCTACACCTTC. Translating it yields CASSWAGSGYTF. J is TRBJ1-2 and V is TRBV28; D ambiguous. Germline CDR1 and CDR2: MDHEN and SYDVKM. CDR3 length: 12 amino acids. V was cut by 6 bases and J by 7 bases, with 12 bases left in between.

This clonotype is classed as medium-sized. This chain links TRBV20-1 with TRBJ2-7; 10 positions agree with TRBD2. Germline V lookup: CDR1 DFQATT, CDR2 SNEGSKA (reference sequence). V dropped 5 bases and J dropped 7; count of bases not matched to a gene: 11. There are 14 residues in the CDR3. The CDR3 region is CSAGRTSGFVEQYF. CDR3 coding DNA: TGCAGTGCTGGCAGGACTAGCGGTTTCGTGGAGCAGTACTTC.

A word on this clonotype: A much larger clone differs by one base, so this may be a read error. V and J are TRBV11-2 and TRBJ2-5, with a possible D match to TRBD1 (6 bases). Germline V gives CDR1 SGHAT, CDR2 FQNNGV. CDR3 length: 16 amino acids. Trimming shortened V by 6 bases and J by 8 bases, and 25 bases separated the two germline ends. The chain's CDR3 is CASSYYQGRSIRTQYF. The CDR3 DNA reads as TGTGCCAGCAGTTACTATCAGGGGCGATCCATTCGCACCCAGTACTTC.

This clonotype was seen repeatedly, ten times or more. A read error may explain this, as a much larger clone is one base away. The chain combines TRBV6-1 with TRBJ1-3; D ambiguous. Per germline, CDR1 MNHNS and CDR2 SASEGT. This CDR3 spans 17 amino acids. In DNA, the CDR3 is TGTGCCAGTCGGGCTCAATCAGACCTAAGCTCTGGAAACGCCATATATTTT. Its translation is CASRAQSDLSSGNAIYF.

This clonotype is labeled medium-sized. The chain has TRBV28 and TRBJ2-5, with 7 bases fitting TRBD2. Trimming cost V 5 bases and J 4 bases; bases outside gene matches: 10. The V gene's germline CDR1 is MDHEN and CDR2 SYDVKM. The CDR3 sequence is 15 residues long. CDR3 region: CASSPVSGGVETQYF. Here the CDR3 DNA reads TGTGCCAGCAGTCCAGTTTCGGGGGGAGTAGAGACCCAGTACTTC. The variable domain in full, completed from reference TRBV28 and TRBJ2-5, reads DVKVTQSSRYLVKRTGEKVFLECVQDMDHENMFWYRQDPGLGLRLIYFSYDVKMKEKGDIPEGYSVSREKKERFSLILESASTNQTSMYLCASSPVSGGVETQYFGPGTRLLVL.